This TCR beta chain comes out of a study of post-analysis software for immune sequencing data. Study conclusions and caveats: Five TRBV segments, TRBV5-6, TRBV5-1 and TRBV20-1 among them, were found more frequent in patients than controls. The authors found that F measure strongly co-clustered same-batch samples.

Unique molecular identifiers were carried by the TCR beta cDNA libraries. MiXCR, applied by TCRdb to the PCR reads, yields one record per CDR3 protein. The sample contains roughly 580,000 distinct CDR3 sequences, 44% of which appear only once. About this clonotype: Its antigen is undetermined.

With 4 bases clipped from V and 13 bases from J, the junction kept 12 bases outside the gene matches. CDR3 length: 14 amino acids. CDR1 is SGHRS and CDR2 is YFSETQ in the germline V gene. Sequencing was carried out using blood. The chain has TRBV5-1 and TRBJ2-4; 9 bases line up with TRBD1. This TCR came from a girl between 5 and 17 years old with multiple sclerosis. In DNA form, the CDR3 reads TGCGCCAGCAGCCCCCCGGGACAGGGTATAGGGCAGTACTTC. It encodes CASSPPGQGIGQYF. Drawing the rest from reference TRBV5-1 and TRBJ2-4, the complete variable domain is KAGVTQTPRYLIKTRGQQVTLSCSPISGHRSVSWYQQTPGQGLQFLFEYFSETQRNKGNFPGRFSGRQFSNSRSEMNVSTLELGDSALYLCASSPPGQGIGQYFGAGTRLSVL.